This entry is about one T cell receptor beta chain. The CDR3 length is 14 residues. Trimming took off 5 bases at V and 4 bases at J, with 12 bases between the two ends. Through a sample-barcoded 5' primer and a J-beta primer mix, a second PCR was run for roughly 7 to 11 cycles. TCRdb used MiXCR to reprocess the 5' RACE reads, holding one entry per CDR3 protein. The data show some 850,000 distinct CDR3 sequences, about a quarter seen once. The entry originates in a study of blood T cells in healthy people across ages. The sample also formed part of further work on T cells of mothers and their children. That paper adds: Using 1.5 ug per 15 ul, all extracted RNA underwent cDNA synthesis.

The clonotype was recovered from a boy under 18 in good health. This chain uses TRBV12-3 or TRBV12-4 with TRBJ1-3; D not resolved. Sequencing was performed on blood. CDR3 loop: CASSTNAGGNTIYF. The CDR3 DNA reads TGTGCCAGCAGTACAAACGCCGGGGGAAACACCATATATTTT.